Listed below are T cell receptor beta chains from one sample, sequenced in a study of blood T cell repertoires in COVID-19. Libraries were prepared by immunoSEQ multiplex PCR; TCRdb keeps only in-frame clonotypes and omits some of them. Of approximately 440,000 clones listed, about 91% are singletons. The sample taken for sequencing was peripheral blood. Receptors originate from a woman between 50 and 59 years old with COVID-19, enrolled during active disease. The CDR3 runs from the conserved cysteine through the conserved F or W. A D gene is named only where the DNA matches it firmly. Size values are once, few and many counts, or a class for expanded clones, and some rows have none.

J | D | V | size | DNA | CDR3
TRBJ1-3 | . | TRBV6-2/TRBV6-3 | . | TGTGCCAGCAGTTTGTACTTTCCGACAGGCGATTCTGGAAACACCATATATTTT | CASSLYFPTGDSGNTIYF
TRBJ1-5 | . | TRBV6-1 | once | TGTGCCAGCAGTGAATCTTTTGCAGATCCTTATAGCAATCAGCCCCAGCATTTT | CASSESFADPYSNQPQHF
TRBJ2-1 | TRBD1 | TRBV28 | . | TGTGCCAGCAGTCTACCGGGACAGGACAATGAGCAGTTCTTC | CASSLPGQDNEQFF
TRBJ1-3 | . | TRBV5-1 | . | TGCGCCAGCAGCTTGGAAAACCAGGGGACGTCTGGAAACACCATATATTTT | CASSLENQGTSGNTIYF
TRBJ1-1 | . | TRBV6-6 | few | TGTGCCAGCAGTTACGGGGGCGCTGAAGCTTTCTTT | CASSYGGAEAFF
TRBJ2-3 | TRBD2 | TRBV5-1 | . | TGCGCCAGCAGCCGGGCACTAGCGGGGGCACCAGATACGCAGTATTTT | CASSRALAGAPDTQYF
TRBJ2-7 | . | TRBV5-6 | . | TGTGCCAGCAGCCACGCAGTGAACTACGAGCAGTACTTC | CASSHAVNYEQYF
TRBJ1-5 | TRBD1 | TRBV24-1 | . | TGTGCCACCAGTGACGGACAGGGCCAGCATTTT | CATSDGQGQHF
TRBJ1-1 | . | TRBV11-2 | . | TGTGCCAGCAGCTTTGTGGGCCCGAACACTGAAGCTTTCTTT | CASSFVGPNTEAFF
TRBJ1-2 | . | TRBV6-5 | . | TGTGCCAGCAGGGGACATCGGATACATGGCTACACCTTC | CASRGHRIHGYTF
TRBJ1-2 | TRBD1 | TRBV10-3 | once | TGTGCCATCTATACACCAGGGGGCAAAATCGATGGCTACACCTTC | CAIYTPGGKIDGYTF
TRBJ1-2 | TRBD1 | TRBV3-1/TRBV3-2 | once | TGTGCCAGCAGCCCACAACAGGGGGCGTCGGGTGGCTACACCTTC | CASSPQQGASGGYTF
TRBJ1-2 | TRBD1 | TRBV29-1 | . | TGCAGCGTTGAAATTCAGGGGGTGAGCTACACCTTC | CSVEIQGVSYTF
TRBJ2-7 | . | TRBV19 | . | TGTGCCAGTAGTTCCGCGACAGATGTGAAGGGCGAGCAGTACTTC | CASSSATDVKGEQYF
TRBJ2-7 | . | TRBV27 | . | TGTGCCAGCAGTTTAAAGTGGGAGCCGCGTAGCCACGAGCAGTACTTC | CASSLKWEPRSHEQYF
TRBJ1-1 | TRBD1 | TRBV19 | . | TGTGCCAGTAGTATCCGACAGGGTACGGCTTTCTTT | CASSIRQGTAFF
TRBJ1-3 | . | TRBV3-1/TRBV3-2 | few | TGTGCCAGCACCCCGAGGGGGGGGAACACCATATATTTT | CASTPRGGNTIYF
TRBJ1-1 | TRBD1 | TRBV30 | once | TGTGCCTGGAGTTCGACAGGGTTGACTGAAGCTTTCTTT | CAWSSTGLTEAFF
TRBJ1-4 | TRBD1 | TRBV5-1 | . | TGCGCCAGTACTACAGGGGGTGATGAAAAACTGTTTTTT | CASTTGGDEKLFF
TRBJ1-2 | . | TRBV19 | . | TGTGCCAGTAGTATTGGGGGGGGGACCCCGAGTCGGATTCTCTATGGCTACACCTTC | CASSIGGGTPSRILYGYTF
TRBJ2-7 | TRBD1 | TRBV3-1/TRBV3-2 | . | TGTGCCAGCAGCCAAGCGGCAGGGGGATCCTACGAGCAGTACTTC | CASSQAAGGSYEQYF
TRBJ1-2 | . | TRBV29-1 | once | TGCAGCGTTTGGGGATCCGGGGACTATGGCTACACCTTC | CSVWGSGDYGYTF
TRBJ1-4 | TRBD1 | TRBV6-5 | . | TGTGCCAGCAGTTACCGACAGGGTAATGAAAAACTGTTTTTT | CASSYRQGNEKLFF
TRBJ1-4 | . | TRBV11-2 | once | TGTGCCAGCAGCTTACGGCGGCGCGGGTTAAGTGAAAAACTGTTTTTT | CASSLRRRGLSEKLFF
TRBJ2-1 | TRBD2 | TRBV30 | . | TGTGCCTCTACTAGCGGGGGGTCCTACAATGAGCAGTTCTTC | CASTSGGSYNEQFF
TRBJ2-1 | TRBD1 | TRBV29-1 | . | TGCAGCGTTGGGACAGGGGGGACTGAGCAGTTCTTC | CSVGTGGTEQFF
TRBJ1-5 | . | TRBV19 | many | TGTGCCAGTAGTATTCGCGGCGAATTGAATCAGCCCCAGCATTTT | CASSIRGELNQPQHF
TRBJ1-5 | TRBD1 | TRBV28 | . | TGTGCCAGCACCCCGGGGGGACAGGGCCCCGAATCGCCCCAGCATTTT | CASTPGGQGPESPQHF
TRBJ2-7 | TRBD1 | TRBV6-6 | . | TGTGCCAGCGGACAGGAGGCCGAGCAGTACTTC | CASGQEAEQYF
TRBJ1-2 | . | TRBV3-1/TRBV3-2 | . | TGTGCCAGCAGCCAAGGTCCCGCGGGGTATGGCTACACCTTC | CASSQGPAGYGYTF
TRBJ1-1 | . | TRBV18 | . | TGTGCCAGCTCACCACCCCACGGTTACACTGAAGCTTTCTTT | CASSPPHGYTEAFF
TRBJ1-2 | TRBD1 | TRBV6-5 | . | TGTGCCAGCAATCGACAGGGCCTCTATGGCTACACCTTC | CASNRQGLYGYTF
TRBJ1-4 | . | TRBV7-9 | . | TGTGCCAGCAGCTCACAGGGCTTGAATGAAAAACTGTTTTTT | CASSSQGLNEKLFF
TRBJ1-1 | TRBD1 | TRBV30 | . | TGTGCCTGGAGTACGGGACAGGGGGTGAGCACTGAAGCTTTCTTT | CAWSTGQGVSTEAFF
TRBJ1-3 | . | TRBV27 | . | TGTGCCAGCGGGCCCACACCGTTCTCTGGAAACACCATATATTTT | CASGPTPFSGNTIYF
TRBJ1-1 | TRBD1 | TRBV12-5 | . | TGTGCTAGTGGTTCCGGACAGGGGAAAAGAGCTTTCTTT | CASGSGQGKRAFF
TRBJ1-5 | . | TRBV5-1 | . | TGCGCCAGTATAGGAAGGGTCGGGAATAGCAATCAGCCCCAGCATTTT | CASIGRVGNSNQPQHF
TRBJ1-1 | . | TRBV2 | few | TGTGCCAGCATTAGAACCATAGTAGGGACTGGAGCTTTCTTT | CASIRTIVGTGAFF
TRBJ2-5 | . | TRBV5-5 | once | TGTGCCAGCAGCTTGGGTATTCAGGCCCAAGAGACCCAGTACTTC | CASSLGIQAQETQYF
TRBJ2-3 | TRBD2 | TRBV24-1 | . | TGTGCCACCAGTGATTTCGGGGGGGGTGGCACAGATACGCAGTATTTT | CATSDFGGGGTDTQYF
TRBJ1-2 | . | TRBV5-1 | . | TGCGCCAGCAGCTTGGTAGGACAGTCCTATGGCTACACCTTC | CASSLVGQSYGYTF
TRBJ1-2 | TRBD1 | TRBV5-1 | . | TGCGCCAGCAGCCCGGGACAGTCCTATGGCTACACCTTC | CASSPGQSYGYTF
TRBJ1-3 | . | TRBV5-1 | once | TGCGCCAGCAGCTTGGGGGGACACAACTCTGGAAACACCATATATTTT | CASSLGGHNSGNTIYF
TRBJ1-5 | TRBD1 | TRBV2 | once | TGTGCCAGCACAAACAGGGGGGGGTTTTTCGGCAGCAATCAGCCCCAGCATTTT | CASTNRGGFFGSNQPQHF
TRBJ1-5 | . | TRBV19 | . | TGTGCCAGTAGTATGACAGGAAGTCAGCCCCAGCATTTT | CASSMTGSQPQHF
TRBJ1-2 | . | TRBV5-6 | . | TGTGCCAGCAGCATGGACAGCTATGGCTACACCTTC | CASSMDSYGYTF
TRBJ2-7 | TRBD1 | TRBV3-1/TRBV3-2 | . | TGTGCCAGCAGCCCAACAGGGGTCCGCCGCCGCTACGAGCAGTACTTC | CASSPTGVRRRYEQYF
TRBJ1-2 | TRBD1 | TRBV11-2 | . | TGTGCCAGCAGCTCTTCCTTGGACAGGGGCAACTATGGCTACACCTTC | CASSSSLDRGNYGYTF
TRBJ1-1 | TRBD1 | TRBV9 | once | TGTGCCAGCAGCGTGGACAGGGGGAACACTGAAGCTTTCTTT | CASSVDRGNTEAFF
TRBJ2-7 | TRBD2 | TRBV27 | . | TGTGCCAGCAGTTTAATGGCTAGCGGGTGGGAGCAGTACTTC | CASSLMASGWEQYF
TRBJ1-6 | TRBD1 | TRBV5-4 | . | TGTGCCAGCACCTTAGACAGGGCATCGAATTCACCCCTCCACTTT | CASTLDRASNSPLHF
TRBJ1-5 | . | TRBV12-5 | once | TGTGCTAGTGGTTTGTCTGGGAGCCCCCAGCATTTT | CASGLSGSPQHF
TRBJ1-1 | . | TRBV27 | . | TGTGCCAGCAGTTTCCAGGAGGCCACTGAAGCTTTCTTT | CASSFQEATEAFF
TRBJ2-1 | . | TRBV4-1 | . | TGCGCCAGCAGCCAAGATCTTGGAGCTAGGATTAATGAGCAGTTCTTC | CASSQDLGARINEQFF
TRBJ1-2 | TRBD1 | TRBV12-5 | . | TGTGCTAGTAAGACAGGGCAGGGCGGCTACACCTTC | CASKTGQGGYTF
TRBJ2-7 | . | TRBV19 | . | TGTGCCAGCGCGGGGGCCCCATACTACGAGCAGTACTTC | CASAGAPYYEQYF
TRBJ1-3 | . | TRBV19 | . | TGTGCCAGTAGTAGACAGAACTCTGGAAACACCATATATTTT | CASSRQNSGNTIYF
TRBJ2-3 | . | TRBV30 | once | TGTGCCTGGAGTACAGGGTTGGAAGATACGCAGTATTTT | CAWSTGLEDTQYF
TRBJ2-5 | TRBD1 | TRBV11-2 | . | TGTGCCAGCAGCTTAGGCCAATGGACAGGGCTAGAGACCCAGTACTTC | CASSLGQWTGLETQYF
TRBJ2-5 | TRBD2 | TRBV6-5 | . | TGTGCCAGCAGACCCCCGGGACTAGCGTCGGAGACCCAGTACTTC | CASRPPGLASETQYF